The next 32 T cell receptor beta chains were all read from a single sample in a study of PD-1 blockade in classical Hodgkin lymphoma. Each of the patients experienced relapse following autologous stem cell transplantation, and their brentuximab vedotin exposure differed. The data were produced by immunoSEQ multiplex PCR, yet TCRdb's version contains in-frame clones alone and is incomplete. The table records some 12,000 clones, roughly 76% of them present only once. The source material was peripheral blood mononuclear cells (PBMCs), sampled at baseline. These receptors all stem from a human donor with classical Hodgkin lymphoma.

The chain links TRBV28 to TRBJ2-7; no clear D. CDR1 MDHEN and CDR2 SYDVKM come from the germline V gene. The CDR3 contains 12 residues. Deletions cut 6 bases from V and 4 bases from J, with 10 bases between. CDR3 residues: CASSSLRYEQYF. CDR3 sequence (DNA): TGTGCCAGCAGCTCCCTGCGGTACGAGCAGTACTTC.

V gene TRBV6-6 combines with J gene TRBJ1-4, with D possibly TRBD1 on 5 matching bases. Germline V gene lookup returns CDR1 MNHNY and CDR2 SVGAGI (reference sequence). The CDR3 has 16 amino acids. The ends were cut back, 5 bases at V and 0 bases at J, with 13 bases in the middle. The CDR3 region is CASSPGYRATNEKLFF. CDR3 DNA: TGTGCCAGCAGTCCAGGGTATCGGGCAACTAATGAAAAACTGTTTTTT.

The chain carries TRBV25-1 and TRBJ2-7; 12 bases match TRBD2. In germline, CDR1 is MGHDK, CDR2 SYGVNS. CDR3 length: 15 amino acids. Trimming cost V 8 bases and J 0 bases; bases outside gene matches: 5. The CDR3 nucleotides are TGTGCCAGCCTGGCGACTAGCGGGAGCTCCTACGAGCAGTACTTC. This encodes CASLATSGSSYEQYF.

V usage is TRBV27 and J usage is TRBJ2-7, with D tentatively TRBD2 (5 bases). This CDR3 region has 15 residues. Germline CDR1 MNHEY, CDR2 SMNVEV (reference sequence). V dropped 3 bases and J dropped 6 bases, with 18 bases sitting between them. The CDR3 region is CASSFWGIRRSEQYF. CDR3 in DNA: TGTGCCAGCAGTTTCTGGGGAATTCGGAGGAGCGAGCAGTACTTC.

The chain is built from TRBV4-2 and TRBJ2-5; possible D gene TRBD2, 5 bases. Trimming took off 4 bases at V and 2 bases at J, with 17 bases between the two ends. The CDR3 has 16 residues. The V gene's germline CDR1 is LGHNA and CDR2 YNFKEQ. CDR3: CASSPFAERGQETQYF. The CDR3 coding sequence is TGTGCCAGCAGCCCGTTCGCGGAAAGAGGGCAAGAGACCCAGTACTTC.

The V gene is TRBV6-6, the J gene TRBJ1-2, with TRBD1 identical over 7 bases. J was trimmed by 4 bases and V by 7 bases; bases with no gene match: 15. Germline CDR1 reads MNHNY; CDR2 reads SVGAGI (reference sequence). The CDR3 contains 16 residues. This chain's CDR3 is CASTQAPITGVYGYTF. The CDR3 coding sequence is TGTGCCAGCACCCAAGCCCCGATAACAGGGGTCTATGGCTACACCTTC.

This clone showed up just a few times. This chain links TRBV7-8 with TRBJ2-3; 14 bases line up with TRBD2. Germline CDR1 reads SGHVS; CDR2 reads FQNEAQ. J gave up 6 bases and V 5 bases, and 4 bases lay outside the gene matches. The CDR3 length is 15 residues. The CDR3 nucleotides are TGTGCCAGCAGCGGGACTAGCGGGAGCTTCGATACGCAGTATTTT. Residues: CASSGTSGSFDTQYF.

The chain combines TRBV20-1 with TRBJ1-1, with D unclear. Looked up from germline, CDR1 is DFQATT and CDR2 is SNEGSKA (reference sequence). Trimming removed 3 bases from V and 8 bases from J, with 10 bases in between. The CDR3 is made up of 11 amino acids. DNA of the CDR3: TGCAGTGCTAGTCTGGCCCGGGAAGCTTTCTTT. This codes for CSASLAREAFF.

CDR3 region: CASLNVPFSGNTIYF. The CDR3 DNA follows: TGTGCCAGCCTTAACGTCCCGTTCTCTGGAAACACCATATATTTT. The chain recombines TRBV18 with TRBJ1-3; D is ambiguous. Trimming pared 8 bases from V and 0 bases from J, leaving 14 bases between. CDR3 length: 15 residues. Per germline, CDR1 KGHSH and CDR2 LQKENI.

The chain has TRBV19 and TRBJ1-3; unclear D gene. V gave up 10 bases and J gave up 3 bases, with 16 bases separating them. Looked up from germline, CDR1 is LNHDA and CDR2 is SQIVND (reference sequence). This CDR3 region has 14 residues. The CDR3 loop reads CATKPRAVGNTIYF. CDR3 bases: TGTGCCACCAAGCCTCGGGCGGTTGGAAACACCATATATTTT. Drawing the rest from reference TRBV19 and TRBJ1-3, the complete variable domain is DGGITQSPKYLFRKEGQNVTLSCEQNLNHDAMYWYRQDPGQGLRLIYYSQIVNDFQKGDIAEGYSVSREKKESFPLTVTSAQKNPTAFYLCATKPRAVGNTIYFGEGSWLTVV.

The chain uses TRBV5-1 and TRBJ2-1, with 12 nucleotides matching TRBD2. CDR3 length: 17 residues. Losses at the gene ends were 4 bases for V and 1 base for J; bases not matched to a gene: 6. Germline lookup yields CDR1 SGHRS and CDR2 YFSETQ. CDR3 in amino acids: CASSPGTSGWSYNEQFF. DNA for the CDR3: TGCGCCAGCAGCCCCGGGACTAGCGGGTGGTCCTACAATGAGCAGTTCTTC.

V and J are TRBV5-5 and TRBJ2-7, with D possibly being TRBD1 (6 bases). Germline V gene lookup returns CDR1 SGHKS and CDR2 YYEKEE (reference sequence). V was pared by 4 bases and J by 11 bases, with 16 bases between. The CDR3 spans 12 residues. In DNA, the CDR3 is TGTGCCAGCAGCCCTTTGGCGGACAGAGAGTACTTC. Its translation is CASSPLADREYF.

The V call is TRBV5-1, the J call TRBJ1-4; 11 bases match TRBD1. Germline V gene sequence: CDR1 SGHRS, CDR2 YFSETQ. This CDR3 spans 16 amino acids. Losses at the gene ends were 4 bases for V and 7 bases for J; bases not matched to a gene: 9. Here the CDR3 DNA reads TGCGCCAGCAGCCTTGGACAGGGGGCGCTTCGTGAAAAACTGTTTTTT. Protein sequence: CASSLGQGALREKLFF.

Regarding this clone: Other nucleotide sequences in the sample specify the same CDR3. The chain employs TRBV28 and TRBJ2-7, with D perhaps TRBD1 (6 bases). V lost 5 bases to trimming and J lost 4 bases, with 15 bases between them. The CDR3 consists of 14 residues. The germline V gene encodes CDR1 MDHEN and CDR2 SYDVKM. CDR3 nucleotides: TGTGCCAGCAGTAACCCTGGACAGTTATACGAGCAGTACTTC. It specifies CASSNPGQLYEQYF.

The rearrangement joins TRBV28 to TRBJ1-3; TRBD1 agrees at 7 bases. V dropped 6 bases and J dropped 2; count of bases not matched to a gene: 4. Germline assignment: CDR1 MDHEN and CDR2 SYDVKM. The CDR3 loop spans 14 amino acids. The CDR3 DNA is TGTGCCAGCAGCTCTCAGGGGGCTGGAAACACCATATATTTT. This encodes CASSSQGAGNTIYF.

The chain recombines TRBV5-1 with TRBJ1-1, with a tentative D call TRBD1 (6 bases). Trimming left V 5 bases short and J 5 bases short, with 16 bases between. This CDR3 region has 14 residues. Germline V gives CDR1 SGHRS, CDR2 YFSETQ. As DNA, the CDR3 is TGCGCCAGCAGAGCTCGGGGGCGAGAGACTGAAGCTTTCTTT. Its translation: CASRARGRETEAFF.

This CDR3 is CASSHLKEAGYTF. The CDR3 DNA reads as TGTGCCAGCAGTCATCTAAAGGAGGCTGGCTACACCTTC. The chain carries TRBV5-4 and TRBJ1-2; D not certain. The length of the CDR3 is 13 residues. Germline assignment: CDR1 SGHNT and CDR2 YYREEE (reference sequence). The V end lost 5 bases, the J end lost 7 bases, and 15 bases lay between the germline ends.

The chain links TRBV10-3 to TRBJ1-2; maybe TRBD1 (5 bases). The ends were cut back, 4 bases at V and 8 bases at J, with 11 bases in the middle. The CDR3 is 12 amino acids. From germline, CDR1 is ENHRY and CDR2 SYGVKD. This chain's CDR3 is CAISGGTSGYTF. DNA of the CDR3: TGTGCCATCAGTGGGGGGACGTCGGGCTACACCTTC.

Within the sample, this clone is medium-sized. The chain has TRBV5-5 and TRBJ1-2, with a weak D call TRBD1 (6 bases). This CDR3 has 12 residues. CDR1 and CDR2 (germline): SGHKS, YYEKEE (reference sequence). The V and J ends lost 0 bases and 6 bases respectively, with 6 bases between them. The CDR3 is CASSLDRDGYTF. CDR3 in DNA: TGTGCCAGCAGCTTGGACAGGGATGGCTACACCTTC.

A single count supports this clone. This rearrangement joins TRBV2 to TRBJ2-5; TRBD1 matches at 8 bases. This CDR3 spans 16 amino acids. CDR1 SNHLY and CDR2 FYNNEI come from the germline V gene. V was clipped by 3 bases and J by 5 bases; unmatched bases: 11. CDR3 protein: CASSEAGGVLGETQYF. CDR3 bases: TGTGCCAGCAGTGAGGCAGGGGGCGTTTTGGGGGAGACCCAGTACTTC.

This clone was seen once. This rearrangement joins TRBV5-1 to TRBJ2-1, with 8 bases that match TRBD2. The CDR3 runs to 15 residues. V was pared by 4 bases and J by 5 bases, with 8 bases of the junction left unmatched. Germline lookup yields CDR1 SGHRS and CDR2 YFSETQ. Here the CDR3 DNA reads TGCGCCAGCAGCGCGGGGGGCCCCCCCCACAATGAGCAGTTCTTC. Encoded protein: CASSAGGPPHNEQFF.

This rearrangement joins TRBV27 to TRBJ2-7; 13 bases map to TRBD2. V lost 6 bases, J lost 3 bases, and 5 bases stayed unmatched. Germline CDR1 and CDR2: MNHEY and SMNVEV (reference sequence). The CDR3 has 15 amino acids. The CDR3 bases are TGTGCCAGCAGCTTCGGACTAGCGGGGGTCTACGAGCAGTACTTC. It is translated as CASSFGLAGVYEQYF.

This chain uses TRBV5-8 with TRBJ1-3; D not certain. The CDR3 consists of 17 residues. CDR1 is SGHTS, CDR2 YDEGEE, per germline. V was trimmed by 5 bases and J by 4 bases, leaving 22 bases between them. This chain's CDR3 is CASRPERQTFFGNTIYF. The CDR3 DNA reads TGTGCCAGCAGACCCGAGCGGCAGACTTTTTTCGGAAACACCATATATTTT.

The CDR3 protein is CASSLGTGIGNTIYF. The CDR3 region has the DNA TGTGCCAGCAGCTTAGGCACAGGGATCGGAAACACCATATATTTT. The chain has TRBV7-7 and TRBJ1-3, with D possibly TRBD1 on 6 matching bases. Trimming pared 1 base from V and 4 bases from J, leaving 11 bases between. The germline V gene encodes CDR1 SSHAT and CDR2 FNYEAQ (reference sequence). The CDR3 length is 15 residues.

In DNA, the CDR3 is TGTGCCAGTAGTCCGGTTCCCAACTATGGCTACACCTTC. Amino acid sequence: CASSPVPNYGYTF. This chain joins TRBV19 and TRBJ1-2; D uncertain. CDR1 and CDR2 (germline): LNHDA, SQIVND (reference sequence). The length of the CDR3 is 13 residues. Trimming took 5 bases from V and 2 from J, leaving 9 bases between them.

The chain employs TRBV5-6 and TRBJ2-5; D tentatively fits TRBD1 or TRBD2 (5 bases each). This CDR3 has 15 amino acids. Trimming left V 4 bases short and J 7 bases short, with 20 bases between. CDR1 and CDR2 (germline): SGHDT, YYEEEE. The CDR3 loop is CASSPTGFPGGTQYF. The CDR3 DNA is TGTGCCAGCAGCCCTACGGGTTTCCCTGGGGGGACCCAGTACTTC.

The chain links TRBV4-1 to TRBJ2-6; D is tentatively TRBD1 or TRBD2 (5 bases each). V was clipped by 0 bases and J by 0 bases, with 18 bases between them. This CDR3 has 20 residues. Germline V gene lookup returns CDR1 MGHRA and CDR2 YSYEKL. CDR3 bases: TGCGCCAGCAGCCAAGAGGGACGACGGTTGAGCAGCTCTGGGGCCAACGTCCTGACTTTC. Translation gives CASSQEGRRLSSSGANVLTF.

The chain couples TRBV18 to TRBJ1-4; tentative D call: TRBD1 (5 bases). Germline V CDR1 and CDR2: KGHSH, LQKENI. CDR3 length: 14 amino acids. With 3 bases removed from V and 8 bases from J, the gap between germline ends came to 13 bases. In DNA, the CDR3 is TGTGCCAGCTCACCCACCCGGCGGGGCGAAAAACTGTTTTTT. It translates to CASSPTRRGEKLFF.

The rearrangement joins TRBV30 to TRBJ2-3; possibly TRBD2 for D (6 bases). The V and J ends lost 5 bases and 0 bases respectively, with 12 bases between them. Germline assignment: CDR1 GTSNPN and CDR2 SVGIG (reference sequence). The CDR3 runs 14 residues. The CDR3 DNA is TGTGCCTGGGATTCGGGGACTAGCACAGATACGCAGTATTTT. This codes for CAWDSGTSTDTQYF.

V is TRBV7-2 and J is TRBJ2-1; 7 positions match TRBD2. Unmatched junction bases numbered 6, after V lost 1 base and J lost 6 bases. Germline CDR1 reads SGHTA; CDR2 reads FQGNSA. The CDR3 is made up of 15 amino acids. The CDR3 loop is CASSLVGGSGNEQFF. The CDR3 DNA follows: TGTGCCAGCAGCTTAGTCGGGGGGTCCGGCAATGAGCAGTTCTTC.

The chain uses TRBV5-1 and TRBJ1-2, with 7 bases aligning to TRBD1. V was clipped by 0 bases and J by 4 bases; unmatched bases: 18. The CDR3 has 19 residues. Looked up from germline, CDR1 is SGHRS and CDR2 is YFSETQ. The DNA for the CDR3 is TGCGCCAGCAGCTTGGACCCCGGGACAGTACCCTATCTATTCTATGGCTACACCTTC. Protein sequence: CASSLDPGTVPYLFYGYTF. The variable domain in full, with the rest retrieved from reference TRBV5-1 and TRBJ1-2, is KAGVTQTPRYLIKTRGQQVTLSCSPISGHRSVSWYQQTPGQGLQFLFEYFSETQRNKGNFPGRFSGRQFSNSRSEMNVSTLELGDSALYLCASSLDPGTVPYLFYGYTFGSGTRLTVV.

The rearrangement links TRBV5-1 to TRBJ2-2, with D possibly being TRBD2 (5 bases). This CDR3 region has 14 residues. The germline gives CDR1 SGHRS, CDR2 YFSETQ. Trimming pared 4 bases from V and 2 bases from J, leaving 9 bases between. The chain's CDR3 is CASSNGLNTGELFF. The CDR3 nucleotides read TGCGCCAGCAGCAATGGACTTAACACCGGGGAGCTGTTTTTT. The full variable domain, in which reference TRBV5-1 and TRBJ2-2 provide the parts outside the CDR3, is KAGVTQTPRYLIKTRGQQVTLSCSPISGHRSVSWYQQTPGQGLQFLFEYFSETQRNKGNFPGRFSGRQFSNSRSEMNVSTLELGDSALYLCASSNGLNTGELFFGEGSRLTVL.